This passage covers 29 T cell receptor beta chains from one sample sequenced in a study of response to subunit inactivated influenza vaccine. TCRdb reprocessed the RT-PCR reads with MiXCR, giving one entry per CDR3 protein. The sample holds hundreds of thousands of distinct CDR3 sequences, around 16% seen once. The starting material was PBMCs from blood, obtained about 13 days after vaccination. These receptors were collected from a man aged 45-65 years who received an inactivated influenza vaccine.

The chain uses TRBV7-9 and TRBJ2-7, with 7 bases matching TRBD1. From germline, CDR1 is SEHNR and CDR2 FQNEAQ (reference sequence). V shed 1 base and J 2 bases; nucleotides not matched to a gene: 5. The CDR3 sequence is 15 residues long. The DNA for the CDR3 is TGTGCCAGCAGCTTAGGCGACAGGGCGACCTACGAGCAGTACTTC. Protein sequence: CASSLGDRATYEQYF.

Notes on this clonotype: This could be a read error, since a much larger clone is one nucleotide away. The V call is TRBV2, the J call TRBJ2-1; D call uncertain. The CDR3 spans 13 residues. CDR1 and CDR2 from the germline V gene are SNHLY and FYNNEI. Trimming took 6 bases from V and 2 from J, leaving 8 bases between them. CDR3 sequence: CASRSEAYNEQFF. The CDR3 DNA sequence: TGTGCCAGCAGGAGCGAAGCCTACAATGAGCAGTTCTTC. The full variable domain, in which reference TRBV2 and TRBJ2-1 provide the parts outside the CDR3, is EPEVTQTPSHQVTQMGQEVILRCVPISNHLYFYWYRQILGQKVEFLVSFYNNEISEKSEIFDDQFSVERPDGSNFTLKIRSTKLEDSAMYFCASRSEAYNEQFFGPGTRLTVL.

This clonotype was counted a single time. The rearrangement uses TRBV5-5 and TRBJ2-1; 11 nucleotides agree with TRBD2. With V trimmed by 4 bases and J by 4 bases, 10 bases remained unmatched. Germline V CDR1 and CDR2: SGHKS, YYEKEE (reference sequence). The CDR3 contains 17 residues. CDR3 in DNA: TGTGCCAGCAGCCGTCGACTAGCGGGAAAAGTTTACAATGAGCAGTTCTTC. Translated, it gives CASSRRLAGKVYNEQFF.

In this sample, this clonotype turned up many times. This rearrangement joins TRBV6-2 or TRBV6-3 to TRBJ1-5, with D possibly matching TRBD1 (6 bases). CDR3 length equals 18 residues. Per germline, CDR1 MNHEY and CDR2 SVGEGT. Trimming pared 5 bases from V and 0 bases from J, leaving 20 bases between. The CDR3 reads CASSQTTGHPYSNQPQHF. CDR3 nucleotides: TGTGCCAGCAGTCAAACCACGGGACATCCCTATAGCAATCAGCCCCAGCATTTT.

This CDR3 is CSATTQTGHSYEQYF. The CDR3 DNA is TGCAGTGCTACGACCCAGACAGGACACTCCTACGAGCAGTACTTC. The chain is built from TRBV20-1 and TRBJ2-7; TRBD1 might be the D (6 bases). Germline V gives CDR1 DFQATT, CDR2 SNEGSKA (reference sequence). Trimming left V 4 bases short and J 0 bases short, with 16 bases between. The CDR3 length is 15 residues.

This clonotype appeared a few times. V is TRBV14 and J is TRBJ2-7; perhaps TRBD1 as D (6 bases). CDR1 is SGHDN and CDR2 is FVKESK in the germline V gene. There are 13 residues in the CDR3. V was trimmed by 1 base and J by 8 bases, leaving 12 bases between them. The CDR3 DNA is TGTGCCAGCAGCCAAGGGACAGTTACGAAGCAGTACTTC. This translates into CASSQGTVTKQYF.

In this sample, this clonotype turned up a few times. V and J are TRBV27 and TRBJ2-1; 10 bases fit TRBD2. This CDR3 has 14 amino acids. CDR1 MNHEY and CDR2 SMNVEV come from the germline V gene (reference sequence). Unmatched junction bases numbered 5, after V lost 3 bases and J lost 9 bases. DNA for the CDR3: TGTGCCAGCAGTTTCCTAGCGGGAGCGAGTGAGCAGTTCTTC. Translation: CASSFLAGASEQFF.

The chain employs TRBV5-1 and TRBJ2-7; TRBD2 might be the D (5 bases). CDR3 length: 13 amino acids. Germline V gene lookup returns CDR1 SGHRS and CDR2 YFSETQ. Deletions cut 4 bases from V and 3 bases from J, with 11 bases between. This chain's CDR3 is CASSPNEGYEQYF. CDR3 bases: TGCGCCAGCAGCCCCAATGAGGGCTACGAGCAGTACTTC.

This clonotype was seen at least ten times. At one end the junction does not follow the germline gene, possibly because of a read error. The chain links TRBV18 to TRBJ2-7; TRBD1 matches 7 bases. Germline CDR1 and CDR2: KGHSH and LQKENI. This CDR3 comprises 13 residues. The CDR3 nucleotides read TGCGCCAGCAGCCCACAGGGGTCCTACGAGCAGTACTTC. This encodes CASSPQGSYEQYF.

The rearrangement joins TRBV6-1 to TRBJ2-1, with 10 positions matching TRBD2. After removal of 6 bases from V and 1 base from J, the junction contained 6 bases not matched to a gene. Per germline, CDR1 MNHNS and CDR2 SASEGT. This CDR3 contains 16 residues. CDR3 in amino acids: CASRVAAGGSYNEQFF. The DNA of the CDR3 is TGTGCCAGCAGGGTTGCAGCGGGGGGGTCCTACAATGAGCAGTTCTTC.

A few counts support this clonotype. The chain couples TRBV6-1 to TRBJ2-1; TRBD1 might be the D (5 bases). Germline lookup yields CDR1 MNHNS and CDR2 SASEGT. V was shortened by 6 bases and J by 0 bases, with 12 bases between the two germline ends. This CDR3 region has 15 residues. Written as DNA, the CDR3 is TGTGCCAGCAGCTTGACAGTTTACTCCTACAATGAGCAGTTCTTC. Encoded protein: CASSLTVYSYNEQFF.

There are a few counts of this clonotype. The CDR3 loop is CASSQDVRGTQYF. The CDR3, as DNA: TGTGCCAGCAGCCAAGACGTCCGGGGGACCCAGTACTTC. The chain links TRBV3-1 to TRBJ2-5; possible D gene TRBD2, 5 bases. Germline V CDR1 and CDR2: LGHDT, YNNKEL (reference sequence). Trimming removed 0 bases at V and 7 bases at J, with 9 bases between. There are 13 residues in the CDR3.

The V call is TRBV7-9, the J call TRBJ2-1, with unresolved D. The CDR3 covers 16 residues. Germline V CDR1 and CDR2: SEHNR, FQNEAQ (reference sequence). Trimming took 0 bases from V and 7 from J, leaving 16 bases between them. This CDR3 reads CASSLARLGSWNEQFF. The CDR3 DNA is TGTGCCAGCAGCTTAGCGCGATTGGGTAGTTGGAATGAGCAGTTCTTC.

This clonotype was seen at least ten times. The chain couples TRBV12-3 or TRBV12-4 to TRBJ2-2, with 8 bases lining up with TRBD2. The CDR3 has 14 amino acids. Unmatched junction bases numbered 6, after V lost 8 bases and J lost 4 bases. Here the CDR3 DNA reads TGTGCCAGCCGGGTTAGCGGGGTCACCGGGGAGCTGTTTTTT. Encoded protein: CASRVSGVTGELFF.

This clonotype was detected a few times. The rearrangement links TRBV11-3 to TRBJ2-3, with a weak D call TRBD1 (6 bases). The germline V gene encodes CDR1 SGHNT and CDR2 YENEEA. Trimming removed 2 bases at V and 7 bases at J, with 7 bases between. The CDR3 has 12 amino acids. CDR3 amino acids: CASSLQGNTQYF. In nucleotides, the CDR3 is TGTGCCAGCAGCTTACAGGGGAATACGCAGTATTTT.

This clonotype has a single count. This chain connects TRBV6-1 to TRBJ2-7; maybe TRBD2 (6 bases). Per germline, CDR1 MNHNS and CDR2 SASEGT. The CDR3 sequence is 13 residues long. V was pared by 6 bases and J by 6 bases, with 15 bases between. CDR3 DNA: TGTGCCAGCAGGGTCTTGGGGGGACCCGAGCAGTACTTC. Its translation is CASRVLGGPEQYF.

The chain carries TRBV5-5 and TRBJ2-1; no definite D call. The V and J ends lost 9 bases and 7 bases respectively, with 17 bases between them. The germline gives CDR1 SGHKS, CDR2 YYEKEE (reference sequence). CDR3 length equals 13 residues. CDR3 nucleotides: TGTGCCATGAGCCCCGGGCTCATAAATGAGCAGTTCTTC. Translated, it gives CAMSPGLINEQFF.

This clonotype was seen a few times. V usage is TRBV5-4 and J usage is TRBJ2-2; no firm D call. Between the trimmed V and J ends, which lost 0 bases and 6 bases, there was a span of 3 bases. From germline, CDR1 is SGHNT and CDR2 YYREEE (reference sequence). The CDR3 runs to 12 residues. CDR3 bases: TGTGCCAGCAGCTTGGAACCCGGGGAGCTGTTTTTT. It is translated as CASSLEPGELFF.

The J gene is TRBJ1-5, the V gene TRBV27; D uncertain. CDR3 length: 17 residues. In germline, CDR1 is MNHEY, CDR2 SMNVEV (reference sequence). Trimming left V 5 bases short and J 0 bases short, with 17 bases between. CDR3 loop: CASSPRREIYSNQPQHF. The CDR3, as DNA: TGTGCCAGCAGTCCCCGCAGAGAAATATATAGCAATCAGCCCCAGCATTTT.

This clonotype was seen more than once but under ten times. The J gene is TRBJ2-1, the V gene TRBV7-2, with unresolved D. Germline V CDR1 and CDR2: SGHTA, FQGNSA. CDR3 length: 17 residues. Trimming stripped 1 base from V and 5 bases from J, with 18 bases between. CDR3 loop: CASSLVGLSKRDNEQFF. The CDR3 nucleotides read TGTGCCAGCAGCTTAGTGGGCCTTTCCAAAAGGGACAATGAGCAGTTCTTC.

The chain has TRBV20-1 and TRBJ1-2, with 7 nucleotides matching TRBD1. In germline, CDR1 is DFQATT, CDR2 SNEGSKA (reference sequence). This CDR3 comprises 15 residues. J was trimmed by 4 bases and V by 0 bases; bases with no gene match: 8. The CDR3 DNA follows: TGCAGTGCTAGAGAACAGGGGAGGATTAGCTATGGCTACACCTTC. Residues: CSAREQGRISYGYTF.

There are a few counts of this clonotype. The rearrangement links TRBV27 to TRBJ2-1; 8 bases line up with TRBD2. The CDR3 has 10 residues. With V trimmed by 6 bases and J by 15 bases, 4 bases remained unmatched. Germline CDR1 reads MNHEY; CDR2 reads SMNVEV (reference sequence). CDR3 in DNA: TGTGCCAGCAGCGGGAGGGCCGTGTTCTTC. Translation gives CASSGRAVFF.

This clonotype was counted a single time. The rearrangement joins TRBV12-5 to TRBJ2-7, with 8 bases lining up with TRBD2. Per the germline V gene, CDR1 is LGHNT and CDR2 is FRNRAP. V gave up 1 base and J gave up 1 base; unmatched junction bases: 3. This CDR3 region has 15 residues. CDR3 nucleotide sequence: TGTGCTAGTGGTTTGGGAAGCGGGGGATCCTACGAGCAGTACTTC. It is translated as CASGLGSGGSYEQYF.

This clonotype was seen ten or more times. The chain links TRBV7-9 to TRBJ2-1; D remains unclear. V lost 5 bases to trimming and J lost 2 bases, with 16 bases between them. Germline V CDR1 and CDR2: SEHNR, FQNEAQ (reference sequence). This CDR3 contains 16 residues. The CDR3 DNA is TGTGCCAGCAGCCCCTCGACTCTCCCCCCCTACAATGAGCAGTTCTTC. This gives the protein CASSPSTLPPYNEQFF.

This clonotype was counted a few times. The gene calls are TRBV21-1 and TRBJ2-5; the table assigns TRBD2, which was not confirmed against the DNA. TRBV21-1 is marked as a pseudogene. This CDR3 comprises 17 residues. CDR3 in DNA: TGTGCCACCCGAGAAACTAGCGGGACTCACTACCAAGAGACCCAGTACTTC. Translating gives CATRETSGTHYQETQYF.

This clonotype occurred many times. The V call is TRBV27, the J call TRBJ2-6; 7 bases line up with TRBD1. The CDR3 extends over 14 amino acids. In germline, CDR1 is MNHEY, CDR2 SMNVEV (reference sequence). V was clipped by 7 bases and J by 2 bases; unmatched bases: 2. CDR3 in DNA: TGTGCCAGCAATCAGGGGGCTGGGGCCAACGTCCTGACTTTC. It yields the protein CASNQGAGANVLTF.

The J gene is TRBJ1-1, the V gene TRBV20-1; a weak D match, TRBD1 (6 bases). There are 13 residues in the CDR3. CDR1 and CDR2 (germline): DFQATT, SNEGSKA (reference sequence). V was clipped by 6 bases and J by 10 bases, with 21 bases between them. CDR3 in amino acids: CSAQGQTKLGAFF. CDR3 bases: TGCAGTGCCCAGGGACAAACGAAGCTTGGAGCTTTCTTT.

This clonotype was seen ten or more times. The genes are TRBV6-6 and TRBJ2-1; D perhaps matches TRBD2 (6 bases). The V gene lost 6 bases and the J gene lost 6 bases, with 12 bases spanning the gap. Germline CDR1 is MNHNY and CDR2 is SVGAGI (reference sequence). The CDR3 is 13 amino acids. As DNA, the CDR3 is TGTGCCAGCAGCATCGGCGGGGCCAATGAGCAGTTCTTC. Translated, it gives CASSIGGANEQFF.

The CDR3 here is CASSRGGLSYNEQFF. The CDR3 DNA follows: TGTGCCAGCAGTCGCGGGGGGCTCTCCTACAATGAGCAGTTCTTC. The chain combines TRBV3-1 with TRBJ2-1; TRBD2 matches 8 bases. This CDR3 is 15 amino acids long. In germline, CDR1 is LGHDT, CDR2 YNNKEL (reference sequence). The junction had 4 bases not matched to a gene; V was cut back by 6 bases and J by 0 bases.